This TCR beta chain was obtained from a study of blood T cells in healthy people across ages. Study background: Template switching captured about one barcoded beta molecule per two T cells. Study-wide results and limits: The study found more naive CD4+ cells and higher diversity in long-lived than aged donors.

This clonotype was counted a few times. Its antigen is undetermined. Samples had at least 6.5 million PBMCs isolated from them. CDR3 length equals 12 residues. V was trimmed by 6 bases and J by 2 bases, leaving 8 bases between them. Germline V gene lookup returns CDR1 ENHRY and CDR2 SYGVKD. Combining a sample-barcoded 5' primer with a J-beta primer mix, a second PCR ran for roughly 7 to 12 cycles. Sequencing of every sample gave 3 million or more CDR3-containing paired-end reads. TCRdb fed the 5' RACE reads into MiXCR, producing one record per CDR3 protein. The sample shows 1.5 million to 2 million distinct CDR3 sequences, 30% to 40% of them seen only once.

The receptor was isolated from a human donor in good health. The V gene is TRBV10-3, the J gene TRBJ2-7; D is unclear. Specimen: blood. The CDR3 bases are TGTGCCATCAGGGCCCCCACCTACGAGCAGTACTTC. Its translation is CAIRAPTYEQYF.